This passage covers 2 T cell receptor beta chains from one sample sequenced in a study of T cell repertoires in cytomegalovirus infection. TCRdb re-analysed the reads in MiXCR, keeping a single row per CDR3 protein. The sample consists of more than 45,000 distinct CDR3 sequences, 33% of them appearing once. Their cognate antigens are unknown. Sample: PBMCs, sequenced either directly or after in vitro stimulation (not recorded which). Receptor source: a human donor in good health (CMV status not recorded). Some clones in this sample may be carry-over from other donors' samples.

This clonotype was found a few times. The chain recombines TRBV18 with TRBJ1-3, with 8 nucleotides matching TRBD1. V was clipped by 2 bases and J by 0 bases; unmatched bases: 9. This CDR3 is built from 18 residues. Germline V CDR1 and CDR2: KGHSH, LQKENI. CDR3: CASSPSGGQGVSGNTIYF. DNA for the CDR3: TGTGCCAGCTCACCATCAGGGGGCCAAGGTGTCTCTGGAAACACCATATATTTT.

The chain joins TRBV7-9 to TRBJ1-6; D perhaps matches TRBD1 (6 bases). Looked up from germline, CDR1 is SEHNR and CDR2 is FQNEAQ (reference sequence). CDR3 length equals 13 residues. Trimming shortened V by 5 bases and J by 8 bases, and 10 bases separated the two germline ends. The CDR3 is CASSVTGYSPLHF. The CDR3 DNA reads as TGTGCCAGCAGCGTAACAGGGTATTCACCCCTCCACTTT.